These 13 T cell receptor beta chains share one sample of origin, sequenced in a study of brain T cells in children with intractable seizures. The repertoire was sequenced with immunoSEQ multiplex PCR; TCRdb's copy has only in-frame clones and lacks some. In the table there are about 110,000 clones, around 94% of which are singletons. The specimen was peripheral blood, collected at surgery. The receptor set was obtained from a boy under two years old with hemimegalencephaly and intractable seizures.

In this sample, this clone turned up once. The V call is TRBV7-2, the J call TRBJ2-2; the match to TRBD2 covers 8 bases. Trimming cost V 5 bases and J 3 bases; bases outside gene matches: 5. Germline V lookup: CDR1 SGHTA, CDR2 FQGNSA. The CDR3 sequence is 15 residues long. The CDR3 loop reads CASSPRGLDTGELFF. CDR3 sequence (DNA): TGTGCCAGCAGCCCACGGGGACTAGACACCGGGGAGCTGTTTTTT. The whole variable domain, remainder taken from reference TRBV7-2 and TRBJ2-2, is GAGVSQSPSNKVTEKGKDVELRCDPISGHTALYWYRQSLGQGLEFLIYFQGNSAPDKSGLPSDRFSAERTGGSVSTLTIQRTQQEDSAVYLCASSPRGLDTGELFFGEGSRLTVL.

The chain has TRBV5-1 and TRBJ2-1; D ambiguous. The V gene's germline CDR1 is SGHRS and CDR2 YFSETQ. The CDR3 contains 14 residues. V gave up 0 bases and J gave up 5 bases, with 9 bases separating them. CDR3 residues: CASSLELFHNEQFF. The DNA for the CDR3 is TGCGCCAGCAGCTTGGAGCTTTTTCACAATGAGCAGTTCTTC.

In this sample, this clone turned up once. The chain uses TRBV6-6 and TRBJ2-3, with 8 bases aligning to TRBD1. The CDR3 covers 14 residues. The V and J ends lost 6 bases and 5 bases, in that order; junction bases with no gene match: 7. Germline lookup yields CDR1 MNHNY and CDR2 SVGAGI (reference sequence). The CDR3 DNA reads as TGTGCCAGCAGCTTACAGGGGGTAGGAGATACGCAGTATTTT. Amino acids: CASSLQGVGDTQYF.

The CDR3 DNA reads TGTGCCAGCTCATCCCTTTCACGCACCGGGGAGCTGTTTTTT. Translated, it gives CASSSLSRTGELFF. The rearrangement links TRBV18 to TRBJ2-2; unclear D gene. Germline-derived CDR1 and CDR2 are KGHSH and LQKENI. V was shortened by 5 bases and J by 4 bases, with 11 bases between the two germline ends. The CDR3 has 14 amino acids.

The rearrangement links TRBV9 to TRBJ1-6; D uncertain. Trimming pared 0 bases from V and 6 bases from J, leaving 7 bases between. The V gene's germline CDR1 is SGDLS and CDR2 YYNGEE. This CDR3 spans 14 amino acids. The CDR3 nucleotides are TGTGCCAGCAGCGTAGAAGGACTTAATTCACCCCTCCACTTT. Amino acids: CASSVEGLNSPLHF.

This clone was recorded once. The chain carries TRBV19 and TRBJ2-7; D may be TRBD1 (5 bases). The CDR3 extends over 14 amino acids. Germline V gene lookup returns CDR1 LNHDA and CDR2 SQIVND (reference sequence). Trimming took 4 bases from V and 3 from J, leaving 13 bases between them. CDR3 sequence (DNA): TGTGCCAGTAGTACAGGGTCGGCAGGCTACGAGCAGTACTTC. Translating gives CASSTGSAGYEQYF.

The chain employs TRBV5-6 and TRBJ1-1; D is ambiguous. Germline-derived CDR1 and CDR2 are SGHDT and YYEEEE. There are 14 residues in the CDR3. V was shortened by 4 bases and J by 3 bases, with 13 bases between the two germline ends. CDR3 in amino acids: CASSPTMRDTEAFF. The CDR3 region has the DNA TGTGCCAGCAGCCCTACTATGAGAGACACTGAAGCTTTCTTT.

The CDR3 DNA reads TGTGCCAGCAGTTACGGCACTCGGGACAGGAAAAACATTCAGTACTTC. It codes for CASSYGTRDRKNIQYF. This chain links TRBV6-7 with TRBJ2-4; 8 bases map to TRBD1. TRBV6-7 is classed as an ORF, of uncertain function. V was pared by 2 bases and J by 4 bases, with 7 bases of the junction left unmatched. The CDR3 sequence is 16 residues long.

The chain uses TRBV19 and TRBJ2-2; no definite D call. Germline values: CDR1 LNHDA, CDR2 SQIVND (reference sequence). The germline V and J ends were trimmed by 1 base and 5 bases, with 5 bases remaining between them. The CDR3 is 13 residues long. The CDR3 bases are TGTGCCAGTAGTATAGGATCTACCGGGGAGCTGTTTTTT. Amino acid sequence: CASSIGSTGELFF.

The CDR3 DNA follows: TGTGCCACCAGCCCTGACCAAGGGCGATCTCCATATGGCTACACCTTC. Translating gives CATSPDQGRSPYGYTF. The V call is TRBV15, the J call TRBJ1-2; no firm D call. Germline V lookup: CDR1 LNHNV, CDR2 YYDKDF (reference sequence). This CDR3 contains 16 residues. Trimming shortened V by 5 bases and J by 5 bases, and 21 bases separated the two germline ends.

This chain uses TRBV10-3 with TRBJ2-7; 11 bases agree with TRBD2. The CDR3 is 19 residues long. Per the germline V gene, CDR1 is ENHRY and CDR2 is SYGVKD. Trimming removed 7 bases from V and 5 bases from J; junction bases left unmatched: 22. The CDR3 nucleotides read TGTGCCATCAAGGAATCCGGACTAGCGGGTCCCACCTTCTTCCACGAGCAGTACTTC. Translating gives CAIKESGLAGPTFFHEQYF.

The V gene is TRBV28, the J gene TRBJ1-4, with D perhaps matching TRBD1 (5 bases). The V gene lost 6 bases and the J gene lost 8 bases, with 22 bases spanning the gap. This CDR3 spans 16 amino acids. Germline assignment: CDR1 MDHEN and CDR2 SYDVKM. The CDR3: CASSPPAPGASEKLFF. The CDR3, as DNA: TGTGCCAGCAGCCCCCCCGCACCTGGGGCAAGCGAAAAACTGTTTTTT. Full variable domain (remainder filled in from reference TRBV28 and TRBJ1-4): DVKVTQSSRYLVKRTGEKVFLECVQDMDHENMFWYRQDPGLGLRLIYFSYDVKMKEKGDIPEGYSVSREKKERFSLILESASTNQTSMYLCASSPPAPGASEKLFFGSGTQLSVL.

The chain couples TRBV15 to TRBJ2-5; D may be TRBD1 (6 bases). V was trimmed by 5 bases and J by 5 bases, leaving 15 bases between them. The CDR3 is made up of 14 amino acids. The germline CDR1 and CDR2 sequences are LNHNV and YYDKDF (reference sequence). The CDR3 here is CATSGGGFSETQYF. The CDR3 DNA reads TGTGCCACCAGCGGTGGGGGCTTCTCTGAGACCCAGTACTTC. Full variable domain (rest looked up from reference TRBV15 and TRBJ2-5): DAMVIQNPRYQVTQFGKPVTLSCSQTLNHNVMYWYQQKSSQAPKLLFHYYDKDFNNEADTPDNFQSRRPNTSFCFLDIRSPGLGDTAMYLCATSGGGFSETQYFGPGTRLLVL.